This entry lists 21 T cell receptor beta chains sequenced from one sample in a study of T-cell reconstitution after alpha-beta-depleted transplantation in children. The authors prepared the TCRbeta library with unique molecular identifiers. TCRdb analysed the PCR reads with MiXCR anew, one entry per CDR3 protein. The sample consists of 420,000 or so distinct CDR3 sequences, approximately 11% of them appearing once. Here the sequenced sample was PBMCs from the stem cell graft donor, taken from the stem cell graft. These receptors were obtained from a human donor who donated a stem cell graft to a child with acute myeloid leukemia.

The chain's CDR3 is CASSLFHKDSRGYGYTF. The CDR3 coding sequence is TGTGCCAGCAGCTTATTTCACAAGGACTCGAGGGGCTATGGCTACACCTTC. This chain links TRBV7-2 with TRBJ1-2; the D gene is possibly TRBD1 (5 bases). The CDR3 length is 17 residues. Germline V gene lookup returns CDR1 SGHTA and CDR2 FQGNSA. Trimming cost V 2 bases and J 4 bases, with 20 bases left between them.

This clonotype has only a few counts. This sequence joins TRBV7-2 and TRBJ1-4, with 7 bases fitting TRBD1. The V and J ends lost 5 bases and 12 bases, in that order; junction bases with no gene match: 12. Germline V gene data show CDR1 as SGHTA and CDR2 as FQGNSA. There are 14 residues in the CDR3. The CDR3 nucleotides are TGTGCCAGCAGCCCTTCAGGGGGGCAGAAAGAACTGTTTTTT. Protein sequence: CASSPSGGQKELFF.

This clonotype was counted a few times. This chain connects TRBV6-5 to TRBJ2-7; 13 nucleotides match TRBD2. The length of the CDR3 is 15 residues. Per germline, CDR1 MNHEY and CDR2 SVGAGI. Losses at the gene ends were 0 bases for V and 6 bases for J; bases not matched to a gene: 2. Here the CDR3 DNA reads TGTGCCAGCAGTTACTCAGGACTAGCGGGAGTCGAGCAGTACTTC. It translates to CASSYSGLAGVEQYF.

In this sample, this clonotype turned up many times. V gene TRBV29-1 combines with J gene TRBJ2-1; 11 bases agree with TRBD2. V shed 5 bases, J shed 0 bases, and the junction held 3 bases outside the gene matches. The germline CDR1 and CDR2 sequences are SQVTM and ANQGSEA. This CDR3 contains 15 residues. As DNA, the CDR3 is TGCAGCGTTCGCGGACTAGCGGGCTCCTACAATGAGCAGTTCTTC. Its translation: CSVRGLAGSYNEQFF.

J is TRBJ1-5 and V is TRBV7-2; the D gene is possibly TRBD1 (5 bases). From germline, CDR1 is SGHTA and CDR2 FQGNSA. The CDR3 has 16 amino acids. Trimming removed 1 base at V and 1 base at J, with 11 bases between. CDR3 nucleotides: TGTGCCAGCAGCTTAGACCGGGGCTGGAGCAATCAGCCCCAGCATTTT. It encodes CASSLDRGWSNQPQHF.

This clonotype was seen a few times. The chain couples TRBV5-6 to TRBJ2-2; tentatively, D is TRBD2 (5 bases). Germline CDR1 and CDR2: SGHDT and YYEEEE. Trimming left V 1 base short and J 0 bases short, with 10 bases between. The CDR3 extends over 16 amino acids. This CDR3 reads CASSLMEATNTGELFF. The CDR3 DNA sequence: TGTGCCAGCAGCTTGATGGAGGCAACGAACACCGGGGAGCTGTTTTTT.

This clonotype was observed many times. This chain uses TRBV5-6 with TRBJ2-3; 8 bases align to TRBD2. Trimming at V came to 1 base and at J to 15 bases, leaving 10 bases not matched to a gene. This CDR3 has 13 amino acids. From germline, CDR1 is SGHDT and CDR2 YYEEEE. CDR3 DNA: TGTGCCAGCAGCTTGCGAACTAGCGGAGCCTACTATTTT. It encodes CASSLRTSGAYYF. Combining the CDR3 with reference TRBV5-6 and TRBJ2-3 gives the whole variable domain DAGVTQSPTHLIKTRGQQVTLRCSPKSGHDTVSWYQQALGQGPQFIFQYYEEEERQRGNFPDRFSGHQFPNYSSELNVNALLLGDSALYLCASSLRTSGAYYFGPGTRLTVL.

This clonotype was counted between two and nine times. The CDR3: CASSLSRTSGSHGHNEQFF. The CDR3 coding sequence is TGTGCCAGCAGCTTGTCTCGGACTAGCGGGAGCCATGGGCACAATGAGCAGTTCTTC. The V gene is TRBV5-4, the J gene TRBJ2-1; 13 nucleotides line up with TRBD2. The CDR3 consists of 19 residues. Germline loops: CDR1 SGHNT, CDR2 YYREEE (reference sequence). V lost 1 base and J lost 5; bases outside the gene matches: 12.

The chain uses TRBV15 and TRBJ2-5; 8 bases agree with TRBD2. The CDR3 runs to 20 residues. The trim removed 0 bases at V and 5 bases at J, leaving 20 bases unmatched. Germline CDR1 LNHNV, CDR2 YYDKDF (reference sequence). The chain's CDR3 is CATSRDELLSGRVGRETQYF. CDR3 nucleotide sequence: TGTGCCACCAGCAGAGATGAGTTACTAAGCGGGAGAGTCGGTAGGGAGACCCAGTACTTC.

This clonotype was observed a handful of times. CDR3 nucleotide sequence: TGTGCCAGCAGCGTAGACCAGAGTTACTATGGCTACACCTTC. Amino acids: CASSVDQSYYGYTF. The rearrangement uses TRBV7-9 and TRBJ1-2; D remains unclear. The CDR3 extends over 14 amino acids. Trimming took off 5 bases at V and 3 bases at J, with 13 bases between the two ends. Germline CDR1 and CDR2: SEHNR and FQNEAQ (reference sequence).

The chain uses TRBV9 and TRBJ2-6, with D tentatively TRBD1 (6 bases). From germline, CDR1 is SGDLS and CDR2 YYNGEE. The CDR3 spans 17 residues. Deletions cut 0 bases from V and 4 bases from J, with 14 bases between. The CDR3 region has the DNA TGTGCCAGCAGCGTAGGGCTGACAGGCTCCGGGGCCAACGTCCTGACTTTC. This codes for CASSVGLTGSGANVLTF.

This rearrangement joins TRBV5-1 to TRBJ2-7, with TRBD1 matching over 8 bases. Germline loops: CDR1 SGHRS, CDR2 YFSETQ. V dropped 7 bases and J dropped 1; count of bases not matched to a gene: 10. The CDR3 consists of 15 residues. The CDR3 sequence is CASYRGDRTSYEQYF. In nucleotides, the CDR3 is TGCGCCAGCTATAGGGGGGACAGGACTTCCTACGAGCAGTACTTC. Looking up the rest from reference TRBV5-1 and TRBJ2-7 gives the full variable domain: KAGVTQTPRYLIKTRGQQVTLSCSPISGHRSVSWYQQTPGQGLQFLFEYFSETQRNKGNFPGRFSGRQFSNSRSEMNVSTLELGDSALYLCASYRGDRTSYEQYFGPGTRLTVT.

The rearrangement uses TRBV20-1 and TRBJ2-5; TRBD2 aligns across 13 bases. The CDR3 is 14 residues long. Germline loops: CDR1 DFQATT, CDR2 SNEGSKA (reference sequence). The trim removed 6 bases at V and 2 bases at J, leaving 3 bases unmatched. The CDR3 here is CSAGLAGAQETQYF. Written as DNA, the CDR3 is TGCAGTGCCGGACTAGCGGGAGCTCAAGAGACCCAGTACTTC.

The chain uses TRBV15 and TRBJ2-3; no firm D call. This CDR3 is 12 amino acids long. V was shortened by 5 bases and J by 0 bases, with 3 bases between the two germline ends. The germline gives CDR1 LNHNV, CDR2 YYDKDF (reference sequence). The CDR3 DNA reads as TGTGCCACCAGCTTAAGCACAGATACGCAGTATTTT. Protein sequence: CATSLSTDTQYF.

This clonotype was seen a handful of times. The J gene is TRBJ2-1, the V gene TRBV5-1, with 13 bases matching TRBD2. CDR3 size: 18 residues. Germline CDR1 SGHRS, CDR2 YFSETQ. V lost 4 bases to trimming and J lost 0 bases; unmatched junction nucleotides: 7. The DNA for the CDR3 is TGCGCCAGCAGCCCGGGGACTAGCGGGGTCAGCTCCTACAATGAGCAGTTCTTC. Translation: CASSPGTSGVSSYNEQFF.

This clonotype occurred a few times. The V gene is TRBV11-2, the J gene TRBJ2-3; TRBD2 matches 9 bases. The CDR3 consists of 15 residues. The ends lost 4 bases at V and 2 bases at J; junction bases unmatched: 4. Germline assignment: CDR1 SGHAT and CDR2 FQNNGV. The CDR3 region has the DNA TGTGCCAGCAGCTCAGGCGGGAGGGCCACAGATACGCAGTATTTT. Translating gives CASSSGGRATDTQYF.

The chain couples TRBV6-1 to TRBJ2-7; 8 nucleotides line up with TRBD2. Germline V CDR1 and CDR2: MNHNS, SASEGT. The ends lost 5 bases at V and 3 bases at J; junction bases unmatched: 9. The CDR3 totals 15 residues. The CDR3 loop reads CASSQISGRGYEQYF. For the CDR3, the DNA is TGTGCCAGCAGTCAGATCAGCGGGAGAGGCTACGAGCAGTACTTC.

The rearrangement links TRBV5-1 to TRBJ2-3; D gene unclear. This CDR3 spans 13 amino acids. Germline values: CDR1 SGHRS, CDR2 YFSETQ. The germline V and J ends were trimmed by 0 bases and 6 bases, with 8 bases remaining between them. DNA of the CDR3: TGCGCCAGCAGCTTGGCCTTACTTGATACGCAGTATTTT. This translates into CASSLALLDTQYF.

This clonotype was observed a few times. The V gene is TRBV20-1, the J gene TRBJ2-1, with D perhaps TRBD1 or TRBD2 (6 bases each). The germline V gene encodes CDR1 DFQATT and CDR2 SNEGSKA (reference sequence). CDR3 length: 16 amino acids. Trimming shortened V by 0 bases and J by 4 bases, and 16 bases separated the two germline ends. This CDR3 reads CSARDASRGAYNEQFF. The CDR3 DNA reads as TGCAGTGCTAGAGATGCTTCTAGGGGGGCTTACAATGAGCAGTTCTTC.

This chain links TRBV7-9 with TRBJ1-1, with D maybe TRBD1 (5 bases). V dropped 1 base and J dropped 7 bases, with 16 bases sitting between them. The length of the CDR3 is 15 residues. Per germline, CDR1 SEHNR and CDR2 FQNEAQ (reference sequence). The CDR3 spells CASSLVLGQSSEAFF. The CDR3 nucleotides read TGTGCCAGCAGCTTAGTATTGGGGCAGTCAAGTGAAGCTTTCTTT.

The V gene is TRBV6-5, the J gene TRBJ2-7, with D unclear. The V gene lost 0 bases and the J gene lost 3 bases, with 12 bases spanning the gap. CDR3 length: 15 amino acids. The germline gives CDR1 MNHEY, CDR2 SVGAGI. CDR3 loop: CASSYSKWTLYEQYF. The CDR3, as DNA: TGTGCCAGCAGTTACTCGAAGTGGACCCTCTACGAGCAGTACTTC.